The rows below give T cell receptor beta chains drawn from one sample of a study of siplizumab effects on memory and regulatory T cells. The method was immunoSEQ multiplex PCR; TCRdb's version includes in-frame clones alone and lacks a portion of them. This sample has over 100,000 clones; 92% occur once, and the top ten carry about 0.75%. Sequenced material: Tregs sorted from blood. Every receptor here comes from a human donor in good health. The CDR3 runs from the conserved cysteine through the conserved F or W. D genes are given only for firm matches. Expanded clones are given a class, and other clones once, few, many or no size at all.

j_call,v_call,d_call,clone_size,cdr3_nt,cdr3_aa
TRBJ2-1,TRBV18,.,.,TGTGCCAGCTCGCCGGGGTCCCCCCCGTTCTTC,CASSPGSPPFF
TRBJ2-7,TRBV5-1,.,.,TGCGCCAGCAGCTTGAGAGCGGAGACGATCTCCGATACCTACGAGCAGTACTTC,CASSLRAETISDTYEQYF
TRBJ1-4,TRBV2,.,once,TGTGCCACCAACAGGGCAACTAATGAAAAACTGTTTTTT,CATNRATNEKLFF
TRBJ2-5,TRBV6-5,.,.,TGTGCCAGCAGTTACGACGACAGCCGAGGGGAGACCCAGTACTTC,CASSYDDSRGETQYF
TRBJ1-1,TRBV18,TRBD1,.,TGTGCCAGCTCATCACAGGGGCAGAACACTGAAGCTTTCTTT,CASSSQGQNTEAFF
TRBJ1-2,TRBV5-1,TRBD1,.,TGCGCCAGCAGCTTGGGGGACAGGGACGACTACACCTTC,CASSLGDRDDYTF
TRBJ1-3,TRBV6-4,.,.,TGTGCCAGCACCCTCAGGGTCTGGGACTCTGGAAACACCATATATTTT,CASTLRVWDSGNTIYF
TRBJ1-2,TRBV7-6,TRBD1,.,TGTGCCAGCAGCTTAGGGACAGGGGATTATGGCTACACCTTC,CASSLGTGDYGYTF
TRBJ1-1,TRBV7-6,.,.,TGTGCCAGCAGCCCGGGTAGGCGGGGGCGCGGCACTGAAGCTTTCTTT,CASSPGRRGRGTEAFF
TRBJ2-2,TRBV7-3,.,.,TGTGCCAGCAGATCCAACACCGGGGAGCTGTTTTTT,CASRSNTGELFF
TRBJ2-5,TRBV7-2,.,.,TGTGCCAGCAGCAACTTCCAAGAGACCCAGTACTTC,CASSNFQETQYF
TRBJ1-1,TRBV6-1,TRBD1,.,TGTGCCAGCAGTGAACCGGGACAGTGGAACACTGAAGCTTTCTTT,CASSEPGQWNTEAFF
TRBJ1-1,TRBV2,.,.,TGTGCCAGCAGGGCCACTGAAGCTTTCTTT,CASRATEAFF
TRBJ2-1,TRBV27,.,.,TGTGCCAGCAGATACAGGGCCTCTTACAATGAGCAGTTCTTC,CASRYRASYNEQFF
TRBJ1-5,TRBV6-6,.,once,TGTGCCAGCAGTGTTTTTGGAAATCAGCCCCAGCATTTT,CASSVFGNQPQHF
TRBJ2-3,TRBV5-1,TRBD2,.,TGCGCCAGCACCTATCCTCGCGGAGGACTAGCGGGGACAGATACGCAGTATTTT,CASTYPRGGLAGTDTQYF
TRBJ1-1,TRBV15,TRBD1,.,TGTGCCACCAGCAGAGGAGGAGGGGGCAGGACTGAAGCTTTCTTT,CATSRGGGGRTEAFF
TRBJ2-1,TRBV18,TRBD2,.,TGTGCCAGCTCACCACGCGCGGGGGAGGCGTTCTTC,CASSPRAGEAFF
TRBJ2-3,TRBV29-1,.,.,TGCAGCGTTGACAAACGCGGAGGAGATACGCAGTATTTT,CSVDKRGGDTQYF
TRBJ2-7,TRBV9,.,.,TGTGCCAGCAGCGTATCGGCACGCTCCTACGAGCAGTACTTC,CASSVSARSYEQYF
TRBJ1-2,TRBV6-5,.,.,TGTGCCAGCAGTTACTCGGCTTGGGGTTATGGCTACACCTTC,CASSYSAWGYGYTF
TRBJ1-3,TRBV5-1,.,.,TGCGCCAGCTCATCGGCAGAGGCTGGAAACACCATATATTTT,CASSSAEAGNTIYF